The clone carrying this T cell receptor (beta chain) was found many times. Its matching antigen is unknown. The data were taken from a study of blood T cells in healthy people across ages. Study overall: Template-switching capture recovered about one barcoded beta molecule per two T cells. Whole-study findings and limits: Roughly linearly, TCR beta diversity per million T cells fell as age increased. The CMV status of each donor remained undetermined, and this could have confounded shifts in expanded clonotypes.

With a J-beta primer mix and a sample-barcoded 5' primer, a second PCR ran about 7 to 12 cycles. TCRdb re-derived calls from the 5' RACE reads in MiXCR, one entry per CDR3 protein. The table records approximately 820,000 distinct CDR3 sequences, under 45% of them present only once. From germline, CDR1 is DFQATT and CDR2 SNEGSKA (reference sequence). The CDR3 has 15 amino acids. V was trimmed by 3 bases and J by 3 bases, leaving 17 bases between them. The sequenced sample was blood. This clonotype originated in a man in his 60s in good health. The rearrangement joins TRBV20-1 to TRBJ2-5; weak D call: TRBD2 (6 bases). CDR3 sequence reads: CSASQWRAAKETQYF. The CDR3 nucleotides are TGCAGTGCTAGCCAGTGGAGGGCGGCTAAAGAGACCCAGTACTTC.